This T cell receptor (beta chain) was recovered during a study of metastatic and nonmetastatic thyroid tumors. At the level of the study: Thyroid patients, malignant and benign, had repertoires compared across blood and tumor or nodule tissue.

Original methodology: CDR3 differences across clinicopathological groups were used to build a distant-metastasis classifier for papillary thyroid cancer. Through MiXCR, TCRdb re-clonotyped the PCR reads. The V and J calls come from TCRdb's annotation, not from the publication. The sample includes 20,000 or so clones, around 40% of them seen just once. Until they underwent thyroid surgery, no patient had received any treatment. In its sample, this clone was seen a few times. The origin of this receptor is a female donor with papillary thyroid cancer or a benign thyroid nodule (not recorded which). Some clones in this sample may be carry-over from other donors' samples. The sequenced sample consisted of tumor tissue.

The CDR3 DNA reads TGTGCCAGCAGTTTAAGGGACGGGCCCCTAGAGGGTGGCTACACCTTC. Its protein is CASSLRDGPLEGGYTF. This chain connects TRBV12-3 or TRBV12-4 to TRBJ1-2; D possibly corresponds to TRBD1 (5 bases). The V and J ends lost 2 bases and 7 bases respectively, with 20 bases between them. The CDR3 has 16 residues.